The rows below give T cell receptor beta chains drawn from one sample of a study of blood T cell repertoires in COVID-19. Assay: immunoSEQ multiplex PCR; the TCRdb copy retains only in-frame clones and omits some. This sample has some 100,000 clones, with less than 80% found just once. Material: peripheral blood. All receptors come from a man aged 50 or older with acute or convalescent COVID-19. CDR3s include the opening cysteine and the closing phenylalanine or tryptophan. Fields, in order: V gene, clone size, J gene, D gene, CDR3 DNA, CDR3 protein. A D gene is named only where the DNA matches it firmly. Part of the rows lack a size; the others show once, few, many or a class for expanded clones.

TRBV6-1	-	TRBJ2-3	-	TGTGCCAGCAGTGAAGGAGAGAGTTCTAGCACAGATACGCAGTATTTT	CASSEGESSSTDTQYF
TRBV6-2/TRBV6-3	-	TRBJ2-7	TRBD2	TGTGCCAGCAGTTACTCTAGCGGGGGACAAACCAAGCAGTACTTC	CASSYSSGGQTKQYF
TRBV14	-	TRBJ1-1	-	TGTGCCAGCAGTCGAAACATGAACACTGAAGCTTTCTTT	CASSRNMNTEAFF
TRBV5-6	-	TRBJ2-1	TRBD2	TGTGCCAGCAGCACCCTAGCGGGGGAATTCTTC	CASSTLAGEFF
TRBV28	-	TRBJ2-7	TRBD2	TGTGCCAGCATCGAGGGACTAGCGGGAGGTGAGCAGTACTTC	CASIEGLAGGEQYF
TRBV28	medium-sized	TRBJ1-1	-	TGTGCCAGCAGTCCGGGAGGCCCCGAGTCCACTGAAGCTTTCTTT	CASSPGGPESTEAFF
TRBV7-9	-	TRBJ2-1	-	TGTGCCAGCAGCTTTGAACGGGAGTGGAATGAGCAGTTCTTC	CASSFEREWNEQFF
TRBV27	-	TRBJ1-1	TRBD1	TGTGCCAGCAGTACCCGAACAGGGGGCTTTAACACTGAAGCTTTCTTT	CASSTRTGGFNTEAFF
TRBV28	-	TRBJ1-2	-	TGTGCCAGCAGTTTGATGCGGGGGTACAACTATGGCTACACCTTC	CASSLMRGYNYGYTF
TRBV9	few	TRBJ1-2	TRBD1	TGTGCCAGCAGCGTCAGTCTCAGGGGGGCAAGGTATGGCTACACCTTC	CASSVSLRGARYGYTF
TRBV24-1	-	TRBJ1-5	-	TGTGCCACCAGTGAGACCAGGGCAGGTCAGCCCCAGCATTTT	CATSETRAGQPQHF
TRBV30	-	TRBJ2-1	TRBD2	TGTGCCTGGCAGGGCGGGGGGCTTTACAATGAGCAGTTCTTC	CAWQGGGLYNEQFF
TRBV10-3	few	TRBJ1-2	-	TGTGCCATCAGTGAAGACGGGCGGGGAACTAACTATGGCTACACCTTC	CAISEDGRGTNYGYTF
TRBV11-3	once	TRBJ2-3	-	TGTGCCAGCAGCCTAACTAAGGAATTTTCTAGCACAGATACGCAGTATTTT	CASSLTKEFSSTDTQYF
TRBV19	-	TRBJ2-1	-	TGTGCCAGTAGTATAAGACAGACCTACAATGAGCAGTTCTTC	CASSIRQTYNEQFF
TRBV15	-	TRBJ2-1	TRBD1	TGTGCCACCAGCAGACCCACAGGGGGAGGTGAGCAGTTCTTC	CATSRPTGGGEQFF
TRBV27	once	TRBJ1-1	-	TGTGCCAGCAGTTTAGCTGGGCGCATGAACACTGAAGCTTTCTTT	CASSLAGRMNTEAFF
TRBV11-1	-	TRBJ2-5	-	TGTGCCAGCAGCCCTGGGACTCGAGGGACCCAGTACTTC	CASSPGTRGTQYF
TRBV9	few	TRBJ1-1	-	TGTGCCAGCAGCGGCCGACAGTATACTGAAGCTTTCTTT	CASSGRQYTEAFF